The T cell receptor beta chain under discussion was sequenced for a study of cytomegalovirus exposure and HLA in healthy donors. General study findings and limits: An analysis was carried out at a later point. It showed that HLA-associated TCR beta chains were more clonally expanded than equally common non-associated chains.

V was pared by 4 bases and J by 5 bases, with 6 bases between. In germline, CDR1 is MNHEY, CDR2 SMNVEV (reference sequence). This CDR3 region has 13 residues. On this clone: Its target is not known.

Amplification used 60 Vbeta primers and 13 Jbeta primers. Measured with immunoSEQ multiplex PCR; TCRdb has only the in-frame clones, and not every one. The sample lists more than 130,000 clones; about four fifths were seen once. Sequencing was done on a sample of PBMCs. The source is a man between 40 and 49 years old in good health and CMV-seropositive. The chain recombines TRBV27 with TRBJ2-6; no reliable D call. Here the CDR3 DNA reads TGTGCCAGCAGTTCCCCATGGGCCAACGTCCTGACTTTC. Its protein product is CASSSPWANVLTF.